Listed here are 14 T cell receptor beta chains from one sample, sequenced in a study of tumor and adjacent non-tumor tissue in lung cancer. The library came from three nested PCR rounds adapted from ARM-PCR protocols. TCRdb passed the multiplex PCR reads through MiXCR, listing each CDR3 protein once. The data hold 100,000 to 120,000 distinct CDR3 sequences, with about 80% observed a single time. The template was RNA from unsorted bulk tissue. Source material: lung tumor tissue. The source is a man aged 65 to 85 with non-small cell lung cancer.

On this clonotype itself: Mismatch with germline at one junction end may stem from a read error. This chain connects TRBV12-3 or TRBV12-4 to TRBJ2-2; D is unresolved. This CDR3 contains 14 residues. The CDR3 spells CTSCLMLNTGELFF. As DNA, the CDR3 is TGTACCAGCTGTTTAATGCTAAACACCGGGGAGCTGTTTTTT.

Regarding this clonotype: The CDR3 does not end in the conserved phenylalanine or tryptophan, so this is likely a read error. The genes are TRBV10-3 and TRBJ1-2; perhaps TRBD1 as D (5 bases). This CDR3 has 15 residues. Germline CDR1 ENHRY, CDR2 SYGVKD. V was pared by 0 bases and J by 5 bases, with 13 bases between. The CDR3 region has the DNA TGTGCCATCAGTGAGTCTAGCGGGGACTGTTATGGCTACACCTCC. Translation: CAISESSGDCYGYTS.

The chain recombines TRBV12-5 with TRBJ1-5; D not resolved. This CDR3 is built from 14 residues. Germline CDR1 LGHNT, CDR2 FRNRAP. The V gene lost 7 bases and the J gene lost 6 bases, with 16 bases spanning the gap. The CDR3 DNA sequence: TGTGCTAGTGACCTTACCCCTGGTAGTCAGCCCCAGCATTTT. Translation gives CASDLTPGSQPQHF.

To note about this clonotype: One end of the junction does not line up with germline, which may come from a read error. The CDR3, as DNA: TGTGCCAGCAGCTCGGCCGGGGCAGTGAAGACCCTGTACTTC. It yields the protein CASSSAGAVKTLYF. This sequence joins TRBV5-6 and TRBJ2-5; D possibly matches TRBD1 or TRBD2 (5 bases each). Germline V gene sequence: CDR1 SGHDT, CDR2 YYEEEE. This CDR3 spans 14 amino acids.

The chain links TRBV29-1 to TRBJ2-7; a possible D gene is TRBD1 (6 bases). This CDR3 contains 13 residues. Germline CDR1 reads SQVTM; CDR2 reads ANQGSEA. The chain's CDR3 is CSVTQGIPYEQYF. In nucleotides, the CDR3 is TGCAGTGTCACACAGGGTATACCGTACGAGCAGTACTTC.

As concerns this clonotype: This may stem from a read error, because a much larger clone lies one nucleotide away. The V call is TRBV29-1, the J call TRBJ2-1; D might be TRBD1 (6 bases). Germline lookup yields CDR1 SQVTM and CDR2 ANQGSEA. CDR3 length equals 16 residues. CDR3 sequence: CSANEATQGGMGEQLF. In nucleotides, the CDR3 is TGCAGCGCTAACGAGGCCACACAGGGTGGCATGGGTGAGCAGTTATTC.

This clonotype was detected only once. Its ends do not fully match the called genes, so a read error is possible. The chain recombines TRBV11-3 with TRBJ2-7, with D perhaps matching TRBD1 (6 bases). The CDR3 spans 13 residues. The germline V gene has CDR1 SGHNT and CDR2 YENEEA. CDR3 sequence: CVSRLTGVYEQYF. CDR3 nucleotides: TGTGTCAGCAGACTGACAGGAGTCTACGAGCAGTACTTC.

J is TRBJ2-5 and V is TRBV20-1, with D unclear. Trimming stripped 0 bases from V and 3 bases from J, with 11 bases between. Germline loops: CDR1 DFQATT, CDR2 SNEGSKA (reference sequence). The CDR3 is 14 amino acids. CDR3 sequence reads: CSARDRGFKETQYF. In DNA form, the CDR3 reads TGCAGTGCTAGAGATAGAGGCTTTAAAGAGACCCAGTACTTC.

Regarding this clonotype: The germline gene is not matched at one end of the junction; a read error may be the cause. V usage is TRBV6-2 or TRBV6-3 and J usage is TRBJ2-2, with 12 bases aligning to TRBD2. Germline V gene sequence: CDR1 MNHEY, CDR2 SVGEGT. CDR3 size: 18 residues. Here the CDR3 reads CASSSFASGRAGTGEMFF. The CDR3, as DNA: TGTGCCAGCAGTAGTTTTGCTAGCGGGAGGGCCGGAACCGGGGAGATGTTTTTT.

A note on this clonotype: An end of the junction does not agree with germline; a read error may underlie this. The CDR3, as DNA: TGTGCCAACAGCCTTTTGGGTAGCGGAACGGAAGATACTCAGTATTTT. Its translation: CANSLLGSGTEDTQYF. V usage is TRBV4-2 and J usage is TRBJ2-3, with a possible D match to TRBD2 (6 bases). CDR1 LGHNA and CDR2 YNFKEQ come from the germline V gene. This CDR3 is 16 amino acids long.

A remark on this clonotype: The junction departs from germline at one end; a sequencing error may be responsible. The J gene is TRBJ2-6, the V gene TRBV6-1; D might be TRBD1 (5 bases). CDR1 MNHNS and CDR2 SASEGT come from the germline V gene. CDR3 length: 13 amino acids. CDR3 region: CASGYSGANILTF. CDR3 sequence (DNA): TGTGCCAGCGGGTACTCTGGGGCCAACATCCTGACTTTC.

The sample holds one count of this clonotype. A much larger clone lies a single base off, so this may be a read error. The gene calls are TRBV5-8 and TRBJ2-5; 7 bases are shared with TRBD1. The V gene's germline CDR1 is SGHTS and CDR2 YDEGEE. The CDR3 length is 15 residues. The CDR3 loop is CASSPGQLYQEIQYF. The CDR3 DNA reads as TGTGCCAGCAGCCCGGGACAGCTGTACCAAGAGATCCAGTACTTC.

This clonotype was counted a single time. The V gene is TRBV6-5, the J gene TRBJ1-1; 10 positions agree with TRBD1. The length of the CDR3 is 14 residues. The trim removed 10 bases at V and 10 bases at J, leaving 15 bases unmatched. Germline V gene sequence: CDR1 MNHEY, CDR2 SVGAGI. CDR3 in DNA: TGTGCCAACATCCAGACAGGGGGCCGTTTTGGAGCTTTCTTT. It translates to CANIQTGGRFGAFF.

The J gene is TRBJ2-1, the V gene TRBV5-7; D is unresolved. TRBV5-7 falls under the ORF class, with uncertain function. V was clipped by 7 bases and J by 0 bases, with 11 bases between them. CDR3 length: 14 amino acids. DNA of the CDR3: TGTGCCAGCGGATTAGGTCCCTCCTACAATGAGCAGTTCTTC. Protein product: CASGLGPSYNEQFF.